A selection of T cell receptor beta chains follows, all from one sample in a study of CD8 T cells in ankylosing spondylitis. One entry per CDR3 protein results from TCRdb running MiXCR on the 5' RACE reads. The table has around 100,000 distinct CDR3 sequences, less than 25% seen once. Sequences were obtained from synovial fluid, either unsorted or a sorted T cell fraction (not recorded which). The receptors were sampled from a male donor with ankylosing spondylitis. Each CDR3 is given with its conserved first and last residue. Where a row states a size, it is once, few, many or the class of an expanded clone; other rows omit it.

TRBJ1-6 | 12 | many | TRBV10-3 | CASQGGRSPLHF
TRBJ1-5 | 14 | many | TRBV19 | CASRIQGAHQPQHF
TRBJ2-1 | 15 | many | TRBV29-1 | CSAIPGTNNYNEQFF
TRBJ2-7 | 18 | . | TRBV20-1 | CSAREPQTGGRRAYEQYF
TRBJ1-1 | 12 | many | TRBV6-1 | CASSEFATEAFF
TRBJ2-3 | 15 | few | TRBV12-3/TRBV12-4 | CASIRTGGFADTQYF
TRBJ2-1 | 17 | few | TRBV4-2 | CASSQVTGTSSYNEQFF
TRBJ2-7 | 16 | once | TRBV5-1 | CASSLAMGRGGHEQYF
TRBJ2-2 | 14 | . | TRBV5-1 | CASSRLADTGELFF
TRBJ1-1 | 13 | many | TRBV5-1 | CASSLDDPGEAFF
TRBJ2-1 | 19 | . | TRBV11-2 | CASSARGSGRARTYNEQFF
TRBJ1-6 | 15 | . | TRBV5-6 | CASSSYQQGNSPLHF
TRBJ1-5 | 15 | few | TRBV2 | CASKIHPNSNQPQHF
TRBJ1-5 | 13 | few | TRBV15 | CATSSYRDQPQHF
TRBJ2-1 | 17 | many | TRBV18 | CASSQIGLAGGLAEQFF
TRBJ1-5 | 15 | few | TRBV2 | CASSVAMRSNQPQHF
TRBJ2-1 | 15 | . | TRBV24-1 | CATSDLQTGHNEQFF
TRBJ1-2 | 11 | many | TRBV7-9 | CASSLGNGYTF
TRBJ2-4 | 12 | . | TRBV21-1 | CATSGSRNIQYF
TRBJ2-2 | 11 | few | TRBV7-9 | CASSLAEELFF
TRBJ2-5 | 16 | . | TRBV3-1 | CASVRTSGRYQETQYF
TRBJ2-1 | 14 | . | TRBV2 | CASPAKGVLYEQFF
TRBJ1-3 | 16 | many | TRBV14 | CASSQDLPGSGNTIYF
TRBJ1-5 | 17 | . | TRBV16 | CASSQSRDPGSGQPQHF
TRBJ1-2 | 13 | few | TRBV10-2 | CASRKDSLYGYTF
TRBJ2-7 | 13 | few | TRBV30 | CAWSWSPGDEQYF
TRBJ1-5 | 14 | many | TRBV12-3/TRBV12-4 | CASSLGQDNQPQHF
TRBJ2-1 | 14 | few | TRBV10-3 | CAISGDRGIDEQFF
TRBJ2-5 | 17 | many | TRBV20-1 | CSARDRAGRAGGETQYF
TRBJ2-3 | 11 | . | TRBV20-1 | CSAGKAYTQYF
TRBJ2-2 | 15 | . | TRBV6-4 | CASSAGQGDTGELFF
TRBJ1-1 | 12 | . | TRBV19 | CASRWGNTEAFF
TRBJ2-7 | 17 | few | TRBV4-2 | CASSQVASGLAVYEQYF